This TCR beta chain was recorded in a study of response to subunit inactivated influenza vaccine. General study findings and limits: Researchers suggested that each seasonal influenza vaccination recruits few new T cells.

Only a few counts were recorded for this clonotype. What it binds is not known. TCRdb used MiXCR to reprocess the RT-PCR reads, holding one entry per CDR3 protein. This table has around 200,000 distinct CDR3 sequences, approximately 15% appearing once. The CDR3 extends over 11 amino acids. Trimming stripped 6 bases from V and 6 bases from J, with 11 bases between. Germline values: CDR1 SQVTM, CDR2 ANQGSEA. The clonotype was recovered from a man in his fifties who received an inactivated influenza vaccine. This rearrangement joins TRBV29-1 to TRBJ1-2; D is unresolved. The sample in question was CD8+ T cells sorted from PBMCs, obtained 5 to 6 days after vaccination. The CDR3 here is CSVPGSDGYTF. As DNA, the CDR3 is TGCAGCGTACCCGGATCGGATGGCTACACCTTC.